Reported below is one TCR beta chain. With a much larger clone just one base away, this may be a read error. These data are taken from a study of regulatory T cells in long-lasting Graves disease. The trim removed 8 bases at V and 9 bases at J, leaving 15 bases unmatched. This CDR3 is 15 amino acids long. CDR1 and CDR2 from the germline V gene are SGHTA and FQGNSA. Time point noted: newly diagnosed GD, antithyroid drugs for less than 3 months. PBMC-extracted RNA yielded the TCR library. Arm-PCR with iRepertoire HTBI primers amplified the CDR3 regions for these TCR beta libraries. Using its own MiXCR run on the multiplex PCR reads, TCRdb lists one record per CDR3 protein. The table includes 400,000 to 500,000 distinct CDR3 sequences, over 15% detected once. In addition, the sample was reused for a study of T cells in Graves' hyperthyroidism and ophthalmopathy. That paper notes: The HTBI primer set drove a first-round RT-PCR of the TCR CDR3.

The TCR comes from a woman in her 30s with Graves disease. The sample here was peripheral blood mononuclear cells (PBMCs), taken at new diagnosis, from a patient treated with antithyroid drugs. The V and J genes are TRBV7-2 and TRBJ2-1; 8 positions match TRBD2. The CDR3 DNA reads as TGTGCCAGCCGAAGGGGTGGCGGGAGGTTTGGTGAGCAGTTCTTC. Translated: CASRRGGGRFGEQFF.